This T cell receptor (beta chain) was captured in a study of post-analysis software for immune sequencing data. Study-level points and caveats: Several TRBV segments, TRBV5-6, TRBV5-1 and TRBV20-1 among them, were found more frequent in patients than controls. Same-batch samples co-clustered strongly by F measure. Comparison with controls showed significantly lower normalized Chao1 diversity in multiple sclerosis patients.

Ten or more counts support this clonotype. Its target is not known. The CDR3 is made up of 15 amino acids. CDR1 is LGHDT, CDR2 YNNKEL, per germline (reference sequence). V was trimmed by 3 bases and J by 2 bases, leaving 14 bases between them. TCR beta cDNA libraries included unique molecular identifiers. T cells numbering about 0.95 to 11 million gave rise to 500,000 to 600,000 cDNA molecules. MiXCR was run by TCRdb on the PCR reads, yielding one entry per CDR3 protein. The repertoire holds roughly 180,000 distinct CDR3 sequences, with roughly 31% as singletons. Sequenced: blood. This chain joins TRBV3-1 and TRBJ2-7; tentatively, D is TRBD2 (6 bases). The sequence was collected from a girl under 18 with multiple sclerosis. CDR3 region: CASSQRVRGTYEQYF. The CDR3 nucleotides read TGTGCCAGCAGCCAGAGGGTTCGCGGGACCTACGAGCAGTACTTC.